Each of the 17 T cell receptor beta chains below was sequenced from the same sample in a study of cytomegalovirus exposure and HLA in healthy donors. It was with 60 Vbeta and 13 Jbeta primers that the PCR ran. Profiling relied on immunoSEQ multiplex PCR, and the TCRdb table lists in-frame clones only, not all of them. Here the sample spans 95,000 or so clones, around three quarters being singletons. The sequencing input was PBMCs. These receptors were collected from a woman aged 50 to 60 in good health and CMV-seropositive.

The DNA for the CDR3 is TGTGCCAGTAGTATAGCTGGGGGACACCGGGTCACTGAAGCTTTCTTT. It encodes CASSIAGGHRVTEAFF. V gene TRBV19 combines with J gene TRBJ1-1, with a weak D call TRBD1 (6 bases). V dropped 1 base and J dropped 4 bases, with 16 bases sitting between them. Germline values: CDR1 LNHDA, CDR2 SQIVND (reference sequence). The CDR3 extends over 16 amino acids.

The genes are TRBV19 and TRBJ1-1; D uncertain. The length of the CDR3 is 14 residues. Deletions cut 7 bases from V and 0 bases from J, with 12 bases between. Germline lookup yields CDR1 LNHDA and CDR2 SQIVND (reference sequence). The CDR3 reads CASTRINVNTEAFF. Here the CDR3 DNA reads TGTGCCAGTACCAGAATCAACGTGAACACTGAAGCTTTCTTT.

The rearrangement links TRBV5-5 to TRBJ1-2; 7 positions agree with TRBD1. The CDR3 loop spans 15 amino acids. Germline V gene lookup returns CDR1 SGHKS and CDR2 YYEKEE (reference sequence). The J segment lost 5 bases and the V segment lost 1 base, leaving 8 bases of the junction unmatched. The DNA for the CDR3 is TGTGCCAGCAGCTTGAGGGGACAGTCAGTTTATGGCTACACCTTC. As protein: CASSLRGQSVYGYTF.

This chain connects TRBV11-2 to TRBJ2-5, with D perhaps TRBD2 (7 bases). This CDR3 region has 15 residues. V was shortened by 7 bases and J by 2 bases, with 17 bases between the two germline ends. From germline, CDR1 is SGHAT and CDR2 FQNNGV. The CDR3 DNA follows: TGTGCCAGCACCCTCTCCGGGGGGCCACAAGAGACCCAGTACTTC. Its protein is CASTLSGGPQETQYF.

This clone was detected only once. The J gene is TRBJ1-5, the V gene TRBV18; D uncertain. The V end was cut by 2 bases, the J end by 9 bases, with 11 bases between. In germline, CDR1 is KGHSH, CDR2 LQKENI. This CDR3 is built from 13 residues. CDR3 DNA sequence: TGTGCCAGCTCACCAGATCGGGAGGGGCCCCAGCATTTT. This gives the protein CASSPDREGPQHF.

The chain has TRBV19 and TRBJ2-1; TRBD2 is a possible D gene (5 bases). The germline V gene encodes CDR1 LNHDA and CDR2 SQIVND (reference sequence). Between the trimmed V and J ends, which lost 9 bases and 3 bases, there was a span of 15 bases. The CDR3 contains 14 residues. The CDR3 loop is CASSVSGIYNEQFF. CDR3 bases: TGTGCCAGCTCAGTATCCGGGATCTACAATGAGCAGTTCTTC.

This chain uses TRBV7-9 with TRBJ2-2; possibly TRBD2 for D (6 bases). Germline CDR1 SEHNR, CDR2 FQNEAQ (reference sequence). The CDR3 is 17 residues long. V was clipped by 1 base and J by 0 bases, with 12 bases between them. CDR3 sequence reads: CASSLGSGLSNTGELFF. Written as DNA, the CDR3 is TGTGCCAGCAGCTTAGGATCGGGACTTTCGAACACCGGGGAGCTGTTTTTT. Full variable domain (missing parts from reference TRBV7-9 and TRBJ2-2): DTGVSQNPRHKITKRGQNVTFRCDPISEHNRLYWYRQTLGQGPEFLTYFQNEAQLEKSRLLSDRFSAERPKGSFSTLEIQRTEQGDSAMYLCASSLGSGLSNTGELFFGEGSRLTVL.

J is TRBJ2-7 and V is TRBV7-9, with 8 bases fitting TRBD1. Germline V CDR1 and CDR2: SEHNR, FQNEAQ (reference sequence). V shed 5 bases and J 7 bases; nucleotides not matched to a gene: 10. The CDR3 consists of 14 residues. Written as DNA, the CDR3 is TGTGCCAGCAGCCACAACCAGGGGGCGCGGGAGCAGTACTTC. Its protein is CASSHNQGAREQYF.

The chain combines TRBV28 with TRBJ2-7; tentatively, D is TRBD1 (8 bases). With 0 bases removed from V and 3 bases from J, the gap between germline ends came to 18 bases. Per the germline V gene, CDR1 is MDHEN and CDR2 is SYDVKM. The CDR3 is 17 amino acids. The CDR3 DNA reads TGTGCCAGCAGTTTATGGAGTGTAACAGGGGGGGACTACGAGCAGTACTTC. Its translation is CASSLWSVTGGDYEQYF. The variable domain in full, completed from reference TRBV28 and TRBJ2-7, reads DVKVTQSSRYLVKRTGEKVFLECVQDMDHENMFWYRQDPGLGLRLIYFSYDVKMKEKGDIPEGYSVSREKKERFSLILESASTNQTSMYLCASSLWSVTGGDYEQYFGPGTRLTVT.

The genes are TRBV5-1 and TRBJ2-7, with D maybe TRBD2 (5 bases). This CDR3 region has 13 residues. Germline values: CDR1 SGHRS, CDR2 YFSETQ. V was clipped by 5 bases and J by 3 bases, with 12 bases between them. In DNA form, the CDR3 reads TGCGCCAGCAGTTCGACCGGGGTCTACGAGCAGTACTTC. Its protein product is CASSSTGVYEQYF.

In its sample, this clone was seen once. The chain carries TRBV6-1 and TRBJ2-7, with D possibly being TRBD2 (6 bases). Germline V CDR1 and CDR2: MNHNS, SASEGT. The V end was cut by 8 bases, the J end by 3 bases, with 11 bases between. The CDR3 runs to 12 residues. The CDR3 loop is CASLGLRYEQYF. For the CDR3, the DNA is TGTGCCAGCTTGGGACTCCGCTACGAGCAGTACTTC.

This clone was found once. The gene calls are TRBV2 and TRBJ2-3; 13 nucleotides line up with TRBD2. The CDR3 has 16 amino acids. Germline CDR1 and CDR2: SNHLY and FYNNEI. V was pared by 6 bases and J by 0 bases, with 3 bases of the junction left unmatched. CDR3 in DNA: TGTGCCAGCAGAGAACTAGCGGGAGGGAGCACAGATACGCAGTATTTT. It encodes CASRELAGGSTDTQYF.

This clone was picked up a small number of times. The chain is built from TRBV12-2 and TRBJ2-1; the tabulated D call, TRBD2, remains unverified against the DNA. TRBV12-2 is assigned pseudogene status. This CDR3 is built from 17 residues. CDR3: CASRLGGGGASYNEQFF. The CDR3 DNA reads as TGTGCAAGTCGCTTAGGAGGGGGGGGCGCCTCCTACAATGAGCAGTTCTTC.

The chain recombines TRBV13 with TRBJ1-6; a weak D match, TRBD1 (5 bases). This CDR3 is built from 17 residues. Germline loops: CDR1 PRHDT, CDR2 FYEKMQ (reference sequence). Trimming shortened V by 5 bases and J by 0 bases, and 14 bases separated the two germline ends. CDR3 protein: CASSRGGDSSYNSPLHF. The DNA of the CDR3 is TGTGCCAGCAGCCGCGGGGGAGATAGCTCCTATAATTCACCCCTCCACTTT.

The V and J genes are TRBV28 and TRBJ2-1, with D possibly being TRBD2 (5 bases). Trimming took off 9 bases at V and 7 bases at J, with 10 bases between the two ends. Germline assignment: CDR1 MDHEN and CDR2 SYDVKM. This CDR3 has 11 amino acids. The CDR3 nucleotides are TGTGCCAGGGGGAGTTTGAATGAGCAGTTCTTC. Translated: CARGSLNEQFF.

This clone was observed a few times. The rearrangement links TRBV7-9 to TRBJ1-5; D is possibly TRBD1 (5 bases). V was trimmed by 3 bases and J by 3 bases, leaving 9 bases between them. The CDR3 is 14 residues long. CDR1 SEHNR and CDR2 FQNEAQ come from the germline V gene (reference sequence). Written as DNA, the CDR3 is TGTGCCAGCAGCTTTCAGGGTAACAATCAGCCCCAGCATTTT. Translated: CASSFQGNNQPQHF.

The chain has TRBV2 and TRBJ2-1; 7 nucleotides match TRBD1. The CDR3 is 14 amino acids. The germline gives CDR1 SNHLY, CDR2 FYNNEI. J gave up 3 bases and V 6 bases, and 5 bases lay outside the gene matches. CDR3 loop: CASSLTGIYNEQFF. CDR3 nucleotide sequence: TGTGCCAGCAGCCTGACAGGGATCTACAATGAGCAGTTCTTC.